These 13 T cell receptor beta chains came from one sample sequenced in a study of cytomegalovirus exposure and HLA in healthy donors. The PCR used 60 Vbeta and 13 Jbeta primers. Data came from immunoSEQ multiplex PCR; TCRdb stores just in-frame clones and leaves some out. The table records under 110,000 clones, 71% of them present only once. The sample comprised PBMCs. Every receptor here comes from a female donor in good health and CMV-seronegative.

This clone was seen a single time. The CDR3 is CASTTGQDFYGYTF. CDR3 bases: TGTGCCAGCACCACCGGACAGGACTTCTATGGCTACACCTTC. The rearrangement joins TRBV5-8 to TRBJ1-2, with 7 nucleotides matching TRBD1. CDR3 length equals 14 residues. Germline CDR1 is SGHTS and CDR2 is YDEGEE. Trimming cost V 6 bases and J 4 bases; bases outside gene matches: 9.

This chain uses TRBV27 with TRBJ1-1; 9 bases fit TRBD1. Germline lookup yields CDR1 MNHEY and CDR2 SMNVEV (reference sequence). The CDR3 extends over 15 amino acids. The trim removed 5 bases at V and 3 bases at J, leaving 7 bases unmatched. The CDR3 protein is CASSRPGQGDTEAFF. The CDR3 bases are TGTGCCAGCAGTAGACCGGGACAGGGTGACACTGAAGCTTTCTTT.

Only one count was recorded for this clone. This chain connects TRBV30 to TRBJ1-3, with D unclear. This CDR3 has 14 residues. Trimming took off 0 bases at V and 1 base at J, with 7 bases between the two ends. Germline assignment: CDR1 GTSNPN and CDR2 SVGIG (reference sequence). CDR3 loop: CAWSVGLSGNTIYF. CDR3 in DNA: TGTGCCTGGAGTGTTGGGCTTTCTGGAAACACCATATATTTT.

The gene calls are TRBV27 and TRBJ2-1; 14 bases match TRBD2. Germline V gene lookup returns CDR1 MNHEY and CDR2 SMNVEV (reference sequence). The V segment lost 2 bases and the J segment 6 bases; nucleotides outside the gene matches: 0. The CDR3 is 15 residues long. In DNA, the CDR3 is TGTGCCAGCAGTTTAGGGACTAGCGGGAGCAATGAGCAGTTCTTC. It specifies CASSLGTSGSNEQFF.

The rearrangement links TRBV5-6 to TRBJ2-7, with D perhaps TRBD2 (6 bases). Looked up from germline, CDR1 is SGHDT and CDR2 is YYEEEE. The ends were cut back, 2 bases at V and 7 bases at J, with 10 bases in the middle. There are 12 residues in the CDR3. The CDR3 here is CASSLAAGEQYF. CDR3 sequence (DNA): TGTGCCAGCAGCTTAGCCGCGGGGGAGCAGTACTTC.

The CDR3 loop reads CASSLQGNTEAFF. The CDR3 bases are TGCGCCAGCAGCTTGCAGGGGAACACTGAAGCTTTCTTT. The chain links TRBV5-1 to TRBJ1-1; D perhaps matches TRBD1 (5 bases). CDR3 length equals 13 residues. Germline CDR1 reads SGHRS; CDR2 reads YFSETQ. V was clipped by 1 base and J by 1 base, with 5 bases between them.

The chain links TRBV29-1 to TRBJ2-1, with D possibly TRBD2 on 5 matching bases. The V gene lost 4 bases and the J gene lost 0 bases, with 7 bases spanning the gap. The CDR3 totals 13 residues. Germline assignment: CDR1 SQVTM and CDR2 ANQGSEA. CDR3 DNA sequence: TGCAGCGTTGGAGGGAACTCCTACAATGAGCAGTTCTTC. Encoded protein: CSVGGNSYNEQFF.

This rearrangement joins TRBV4-3 to TRBJ2-5, with 11 bases matching TRBD1. CDR3 length: 16 residues. V was pared by 1 base and J by 0 bases, with 1 base of the junction left unmatched. Looked up from germline, CDR1 is LGHNA and CDR2 is YSLEER. The CDR3 loop is CASSQGDRGNQETQYF. For the CDR3, the DNA is TGCGCCAGCAGCCAAGGGGACAGGGGGAACCAAGAGACCCAGTACTTC.

This clone was counted only a few times. The CDR3 here is CASSDLGGKKNIQYF. The CDR3 DNA reads TGTGCCAGCAGTGACCTTGGGGGCAAGAAAAACATTCAGTACTTC. The chain uses TRBV6-1 and TRBJ2-4; a possible D gene is TRBD1 (6 bases). Germline assignment: CDR1 MNHNS and CDR2 SASEGT. The CDR3 is 15 amino acids. V lost 3 bases and J lost 4, with 13 bases in between.

This clone was picked up one time. This chain links TRBV16 with TRBJ2-7, with D unresolved. Germline CDR1 reads KGHSY; CDR2 reads FQNENV. CDR3 length equals 14 residues. V was trimmed by 1 base and J by 2 bases, leaving 9 bases between them. Here the CDR3 reads CASSQFVTPYEQYF. In DNA form, the CDR3 reads TGTGCCAGCAGCCAATTCGTGACACCCTACGAGCAGTACTTC.

The chain couples TRBV30 to TRBJ1-5; D might be TRBD1 (6 bases). Looked up from germline, CDR1 is GTSNPN and CDR2 is SVGIG (reference sequence). With 2 bases removed from V and 6 bases from J, the gap between germline ends came to 20 bases. The CDR3 length is 16 residues. This CDR3 reads CAWSPPRGRGTQPQHF. The DNA for the CDR3 is TGTGCCTGGAGTCCCCCTAGGGGGAGAGGGACTCAGCCCCAGCATTTT.

The chain carries TRBV11-2 and TRBJ1-5; 10 bases agree with TRBD1. Germline V gene lookup returns CDR1 SGHAT and CDR2 FQNNGV. The junction had 7 bases not matched to a gene; V was cut back by 1 base and J by 7 bases. The CDR3 loop spans 16 amino acids. The CDR3 protein is CASSLGVGTGDQPQHF. DNA of the CDR3: TGTGCCAGCAGCTTAGGGGTCGGGACAGGGGACCAGCCCCAGCATTTT.

V is TRBV28 and J is TRBJ2-5; 8 bases line up with TRBD2. The CDR3 contains 16 residues. Germline CDR1 MDHEN, CDR2 SYDVKM. V dropped 5 bases and J dropped 5; count of bases not matched to a gene: 13. The CDR3 loop reads CASSVSGTRGTETQYF. CDR3 sequence (DNA): TGTGCCAGCAGTGTCTCCGGGACTAGGGGGACTGAGACCCAGTACTTC.